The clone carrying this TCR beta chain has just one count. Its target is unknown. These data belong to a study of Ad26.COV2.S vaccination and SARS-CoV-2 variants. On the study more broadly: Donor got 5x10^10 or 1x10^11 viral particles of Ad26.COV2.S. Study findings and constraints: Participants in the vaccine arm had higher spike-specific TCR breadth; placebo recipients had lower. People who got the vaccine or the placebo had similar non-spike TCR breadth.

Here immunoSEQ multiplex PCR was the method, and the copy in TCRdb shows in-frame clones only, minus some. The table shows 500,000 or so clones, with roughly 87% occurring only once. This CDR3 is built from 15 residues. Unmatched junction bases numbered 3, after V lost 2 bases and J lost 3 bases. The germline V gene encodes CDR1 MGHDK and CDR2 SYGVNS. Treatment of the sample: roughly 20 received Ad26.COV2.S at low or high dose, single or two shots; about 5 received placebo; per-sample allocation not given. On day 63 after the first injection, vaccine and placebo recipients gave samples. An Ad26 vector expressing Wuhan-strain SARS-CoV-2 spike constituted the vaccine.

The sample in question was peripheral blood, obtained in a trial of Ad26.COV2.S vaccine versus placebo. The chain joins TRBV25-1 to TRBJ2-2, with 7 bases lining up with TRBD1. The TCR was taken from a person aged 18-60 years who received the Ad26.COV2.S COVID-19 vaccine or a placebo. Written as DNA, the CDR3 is TGTGCCAGCAGTGAAGGAACAGGGGACACCGGGGAGCTGTTTTTT. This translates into CASSEGTGDTGELFF.